Each of the 2 T cell receptor beta chains below was sequenced from the same sample in a study of cytomegalovirus exposure and HLA in healthy donors. Libraries were prepared by immunoSEQ multiplex PCR; TCRdb keeps only in-frame clonotypes and omits some of them. The table records about 120,000 clones, 85% to 90% of them present only once. Sequencing was carried out using PBMCs. Every receptor here comes from a woman younger than 45 in good health and CMV-seronegative.

The chain combines TRBV6-6 with TRBJ2-7, with TRBD1 matching 9 bases. The CDR3 runs to 16 residues. Germline V gives CDR1 MNHNY, CDR2 SVGAGI (reference sequence). Trimming at V came to 4 bases and at J to 1 base, leaving 8 bases not matched to a gene. CDR3 loop: CASSSRRQGGSYEQYF. CDR3 DNA sequence: TGTGCCAGCAGTTCCCGCCGACAGGGGGGATCCTACGAGCAGTACTTC.

The chain has TRBV11-3 and TRBJ2-2; 7 bases fit TRBD1. Germline V gene data show CDR1 as SGHNT and CDR2 as YENEEA. The V segment lost 6 bases and the J segment 2 bases; nucleotides outside the gene matches: 3. CDR3 length equals 14 residues. The CDR3 reads CASRRTGNTGELFF. CDR3 DNA: TGTGCCAGCAGACGGACAGGAAACACCGGGGAGCTGTTTTTT.